The table lists the clone carrying this T cell receptor beta chain with a few counts. These data are taken from a study of T cells in Graves' hyperthyroidism and ophthalmopathy. TCR beta CDR3 region amplification was performed from RNA transcripts. First-round RT-PCR with HTBI primers amplified the TCR CDR3 region. TCRdb re-called the multiplex PCR reads with MiXCR, one entry per CDR3 protein. The sample shows hundreds of thousands of distinct CDR3 sequences, 30% to 40% of them seen only once. The germline V gene has CDR1 SGDLS and CDR2 YYNGEE. The CDR3 is 14 residues long. V lost 4 bases to trimming and J lost 5 bases, with 15 bases between them.

Sequencing used blood. V is TRBV9 and J is TRBJ1-2, with D unresolved. This TCR was recovered from a woman aged 40 to 49 with Graves' hyperthyroidism. CDR3 in amino acids: CASSPSLVGYGYTF. CDR3 sequence (DNA): TGTGCCAGCAGCCCGAGTCTGGTGGGTTATGGCTACACCTTC. Supplemented by reference TRBV9 and TRBJ1-2, the full variable domain reads DSGVTQTPKHLITATGQRVTLRCSPRSGDLSVYWYQQSLDQGLQFLIQYYNGEERAKGNILERFSAQQFPDLHSELNLSSLELGDSALYFCASSPSLVGYGYTFGSGTRLTVV.